This T cell receptor (beta chain) is from a study of T cell responses to AZD1222 COVID-19 vaccine. Study-level results: There were mostly white British donors and more females than males, and clonal diversity was possibly underestimated.

Note on this clone: Antigen specificity is unknown.

Trimming stripped 6 bases from V and 10 bases from J, with 13 bases between. This CDR3 contains 11 residues. The germline V gene has CDR1 DFQATT and CDR2 SNEGSKA (reference sequence). Clones were read by immunoSEQ multiplex PCR, and TCRdb kept only the in-frame ones, dropping some. Seen here are 65,000 to 80,000 clones, 88% observed once, and the top ten hold approximately 4.8%. The clonotype originates from an adult who received the MenACWY meningococcal vaccine as a control. This chain uses TRBV20-1 with TRBJ2-1, with D perhaps matching TRBD1 or TRBD2 (5 bases each). Sequenced here: peripheral blood, sampled 28 days after the second dose of the MenACWY control vaccine. In DNA form, the CDR3 reads TGCAGTGCCGCTGGGGACCCCGAGCAGTTCTTC. This translates into CSAAGDPEQFF.